A single sample is the source of the 8 T cell receptor beta chains below, sequenced in a study of Ad26.COV2.S vaccination and SARS-CoV-2 variants. Profiling relied on immunoSEQ multiplex PCR, and the TCRdb table lists in-frame clones only, not all of them. The sample yields roughly 400,000 clones, 92% seen once. Regarding treatment: 15 to 20 received Ad26.COV2.S at low or high dose, single or two shots; several received placebo; per-sample allocation not given. Samples were taken on day 63 after the first vaccine or placebo injection. This specimen consisted of peripheral blood, obtained in a trial of Ad26.COV2.S vaccine versus placebo. The source is a person between 18 and 65 years old who received the Ad26.COV2.S COVID-19 vaccine or a placebo.

The DNA of the CDR3 is TGTGCCAGCTCCCAAGACGGAGGGGGCGGTCTGATTGAAAAACTGTTTTTT. It is translated as CASSQDGGGGLIEKLFF. The rearrangement uses TRBV18 and TRBJ1-4, with 7 bases that match TRBD1. After removal of 6 bases from V and 7 bases from J, the junction contained 17 bases not matched to a gene. The V gene's germline CDR1 is KGHSH and CDR2 LQKENI. This CDR3 comprises 17 residues.

The CDR3 coding sequence is TGTGCCAGCAGACCCCACCTCGGGAGCTCCTACAATGAGCAGTTCTTC. The encoded protein is CASRPHLGSSYNEQFF. The rearrangement uses TRBV28 and TRBJ2-1; D is possibly TRBD2 (6 bases). The CDR3 is 16 amino acids. The V gene's germline CDR1 is MDHEN and CDR2 SYDVKM. The V and J ends lost 6 bases and 0 bases respectively, with 15 bases between them.

The gene calls are TRBV27 and TRBJ2-7, with no clear D. CDR3 length: 14 residues. V was pared by 6 bases and J by 0 bases, with 12 bases between. Germline lookup yields CDR1 MNHEY and CDR2 SMNVEV (reference sequence). The CDR3 loop reads CASRTRPGSYEQYF. CDR3 nucleotide sequence: TGTGCCAGCAGAACAAGGCCGGGCTCCTACGAGCAGTACTTC.

The chain uses TRBV18 and TRBJ2-7; D uncertain. Looked up from germline, CDR1 is KGHSH and CDR2 is LQKENI. V lost 3 bases, J lost 1 base, and 10 bases lay in between. The CDR3 length is 14 residues. The CDR3 spells CASSPGSRSYEQYF. CDR3 sequence (DNA): TGTGCCAGCTCACCGGGTTCCCGGTCCTACGAGCAGTACTTC.

J is TRBJ2-7 and V is TRBV29-1; TRBD1 is a possible D gene (6 bases). V gave up 7 bases and J gave up 2 bases, with 21 bases separating them. CDR1 SQVTM and CDR2 ANQGSEA come from the germline V gene. The CDR3 extends over 15 amino acids. The CDR3 coding sequence is TGCAGCGCGACACTCCACAGGGACGGGACCTACGAGCAGTACTTC. It is translated as CSATLHRDGTYEQYF.

The chain joins TRBV2 to TRBJ1-3, with a tentative D call TRBD1 (5 bases). From germline, CDR1 is SNHLY and CDR2 FYNNEI. V was cut by 10 bases and J by 4 bases, with 29 bases left in between. CDR3 length equals 18 residues. The CDR3 protein is CANQASKMGRPDGNTIYF. CDR3 DNA: TGTGCCAACCAAGCATCTAAAATGGGACGACCAGACGGAAACACCATATATTTT.

This clone was recorded once. The chain joins TRBV10-2 to TRBJ2-7; 8 bases are shared with TRBD1. The trim removed 4 bases at V and 6 bases at J, leaving 8 bases unmatched. Germline V gives CDR1 WSHSY, CDR2 SAAADI. The CDR3 length is 14 residues. For the CDR3, the DNA is TGCGCCAGCAGTGTGGACAGGGACGTCTCCGAGCAGTACTTC. Its translation: CASSVDRDVSEQYF.

The gene calls are TRBV27 and TRBJ2-3; TRBD2 agrees at 11 bases. The germline CDR1 and CDR2 sequences are MNHEY and SMNVEV (reference sequence). Trimming at V came to 5 bases and at J to 2 bases, leaving 6 bases not matched to a gene. There are 16 residues in the CDR3. The CDR3 region is CASSPLAGGLTDTQYF. As DNA, the CDR3 is TGTGCCAGCAGTCCGCTAGCGGGGGGCCTCACAGATACGCAGTATTTT.